A single sample is the source of the 17 T cell receptor beta chains below, sequenced in a study of T cell responses to AZD1222 COVID-19 vaccine. Clones were read by immunoSEQ multiplex PCR, and TCRdb kept only the in-frame ones, dropping some. The table has 100,000 to 120,000 clones, about 85% seen once. The sequences come from peripheral blood, collected on day 0 of AZD1222 vaccination. These receptors were collected from an adult in good health.

CDR3 bases: TGTGCCAGCAGTGATAGGGCAGGGTCAGAGACCCAGTACTTC. It translates to CASSDRAGSETQYF. The chain employs TRBV2 and TRBJ2-5; tentatively, D is TRBD1 (5 bases). CDR3 length: 14 amino acids. Germline V CDR1 and CDR2: SNHLY, FYNNEI. Trimming cost V 3 bases and J 4 bases, with 12 bases left between them.

The chain uses TRBV3-1 (or the pseudogene TRBV3-2) and TRBJ1-2, with a possible D match to TRBD1 (5 bases). V was pared by 4 bases and J by 8 bases, with 14 bases between. This CDR3 contains 13 residues. Germline lookup yields CDR1 LGHDT and CDR2 YNNKEL (reference sequence). CDR3 nucleotides: TGTGCCAGCAGCCTCGAAGGGGCCTGGGGCTACACCTTC. Its translation is CASSLEGAWGYTF.

This chain uses TRBV4-3 with TRBJ1-4; D gene uncertain. Trimming removed 0 bases from V and 4 bases from J, with 12 bases in between. Germline V gene sequence: CDR1 LGHNA, CDR2 YSLEER. The CDR3 covers 16 residues. CDR3 sequence reads: CASSQDPSALNEKLFF. In DNA, the CDR3 is TGCGCCAGCAGCCAAGATCCCTCGGCGCTTAATGAAAAACTGTTTTTT.

As DNA, the CDR3 is TGTGCCAGCGCGGCAGACCCCAATCAGCCCCAGCATTTT. This encodes CASAADPNQPQHF. The chain uses TRBV6-5 and TRBJ1-5; D is uncertain. V lost 8 bases to trimming and J lost 3 bases, with 11 bases between them. The CDR3 is made up of 13 amino acids. In germline, CDR1 is MNHEY, CDR2 SVGAGI.

The rearrangement links TRBV5-4 to TRBJ2-1; 8 positions agree with TRBD2. The trim removed 0 bases at V and 3 bases at J, leaving 2 bases unmatched. The CDR3 is 15 amino acids. The V gene's germline CDR1 is SGHNT and CDR2 YYREEE (reference sequence). CDR3 in DNA: TGTGCCAGCAGCTTGGAGAGCGGGAGCTACAATGAGCAGTTCTTC. Residues: CASSLESGSYNEQFF.

Details on this clone: Within the sample, other DNA sequences also encode this same CDR3. The chain recombines TRBV5-1 with TRBJ1-1; D is undetermined. CDR1 is SGHRS, CDR2 YFSETQ, per germline. Trimming took 0 bases from V and 1 from J, leaving 7 bases between them. The CDR3 spans 14 residues. CDR3 region: CASSLASQNTEAFF. The DNA for the CDR3 is TGCGCCAGCAGCTTGGCTTCACAGAACACTGAAGCTTTCTTT.

The sample holds a few counts of this clone. The chain combines TRBV27 with TRBJ2-7; D gene unclear. Germline V gene sequence: CDR1 MNHEY, CDR2 SMNVEV (reference sequence). Trimming left V 5 bases short and J 2 bases short, with 13 bases between. The CDR3 totals 14 residues. The CDR3 reads CASSRGQDTYEQYF. CDR3 DNA: TGTGCCAGCAGTCGAGGTCAGGATACCTACGAGCAGTACTTC.

The chain joins TRBV28 to TRBJ1-2, with 7 bases matching TRBD1. V was pared by 10 bases and J by 3 bases, with 2 bases of the junction left unmatched. Germline V lookup: CDR1 MDHEN, CDR2 SYDVKM. CDR3 length equals 11 residues. CDR3 in DNA: TGTGCCACCAGGGGGGACTATGGCTACACCTTC. Translation: CATRGDYGYTF.

The V and J genes are TRBV5-6 and TRBJ1-2, with 7 nucleotides matching TRBD1. J was trimmed by 5 bases and V by 4 bases; bases with no gene match: 8. CDR3 size: 14 residues. Germline CDR1 and CDR2: SGHDT and YYEEEE. CDR3 DNA sequence: TGTGCCAGCAGCAGGACCGGACAGGAATATGGCTACACCTTC. It translates to CASSRTGQEYGYTF.

The chain is built from TRBV5-4 and TRBJ1-1; D is possibly TRBD1 (5 bases). V was shortened by 4 bases and J by 3 bases, with 10 bases between the two germline ends. The CDR3 is 13 amino acids. Looked up from germline, CDR1 is SGHNT and CDR2 is YYREEE (reference sequence). The CDR3, as DNA: TGTGCCAGCAGCCCCCTGGGGGACACTGAAGCTTTCTTT. Its translation is CASSPLGDTEAFF.

The rearrangement links TRBV19 to TRBJ1-4, with TRBD1 as a possible D gene (5 bases). The V end was cut by 5 bases, the J end by 7 bases, with 17 bases between. The germline V gene encodes CDR1 LNHDA and CDR2 SQIVND (reference sequence). The CDR3 totals 15 residues. CDR3 protein: CASSRGQGSGEKLFF. The CDR3 DNA reads TGTGCCAGTAGTCGGGGCCAAGGAAGCGGTGAAAAACTGTTTTTT.

This CDR3 reads CASSRSTSGRATDTQYF. In DNA form, the CDR3 reads TGTGCCAGCAGCCGCTCAACAAGCGGGAGGGCCACAGATACGCAGTATTTT. This chain uses TRBV3-1 (or the pseudogene TRBV3-2) with TRBJ2-3; TRBD2 agrees at 10 bases. V was clipped by 4 bases and J by 2 bases; unmatched bases: 9. Germline V CDR1 and CDR2: LGHDT, YNNKEL (reference sequence). The CDR3 is 17 amino acids.

This clone occurred once. V usage is TRBV5-4 and J usage is TRBJ2-1; 11 nucleotides match TRBD2. Germline V gene lookup returns CDR1 SGHNT and CDR2 YYREEE (reference sequence). V was pared by 4 bases and J by 2 bases, with 5 bases of the junction left unmatched. This CDR3 is built from 16 residues. For the CDR3, the DNA is TGTGCCAGCAGCCGCGGGACTAGCGGTACCTACAATGAGCAGTTCTTC. This sequence encodes CASSRGTSGTYNEQFF.

Here the CDR3 DNA reads TGTGCCAGCAGCCAAGCTCGGACTCTTGAAGCTTTCTTT. It specifies CASSQARTLEAFF. The gene calls are TRBV3-1 (or the pseudogene TRBV3-2) and TRBJ1-1; D remains ambiguous. CDR3 length: 13 amino acids. Deletions cut 1 base from V and 7 bases from J, with 10 bases between. Germline CDR1 is LGHDT and CDR2 is YNNKEL (reference sequence).

The genes are TRBV7-2 and TRBJ2-5; TRBD2 agrees at 9 bases. With 5 bases clipped from V and 5 bases from J, the junction kept 12 bases outside the gene matches. CDR1 SGHTA and CDR2 FQGNSA come from the germline V gene. CDR3 size: 16 residues. The CDR3 here is CASSALGGGAGETQYF. CDR3 DNA: TGTGCCAGCAGCGCTTTGGGCGGGGGGGCCGGTGAGACCCAGTACTTC.

J is TRBJ1-2 and V is TRBV15; D not resolved. Germline V gene data show CDR1 as LNHNV and CDR2 as YYDKDF (reference sequence). The CDR3 is made up of 15 amino acids. V lost 2 bases to trimming and J lost 3 bases, with 13 bases between them. CDR3 nucleotides: TGTGCCACCAGCAGACCCTCCGCGGTGGACTATGGCTACACCTTC. It yields the protein CATSRPSAVDYGYTF.

The chain carries TRBV18 and TRBJ2-7; D is undetermined. The CDR3 contains 13 residues. V lost 2 bases to trimming and J lost 3 bases, with 8 bases between them. In germline, CDR1 is KGHSH, CDR2 LQKENI. CDR3 DNA: TGTGCCAGCTCACCAAGCAACAGCTACGAGCAGTACTTC. Its protein product is CASSPSNSYEQYF.